The TCR beta chain described here comes from a study of early T cells in non-severe SARS-CoV-2 infection. In its sample, this clonotype was seen a few times. TCRdb itself ran the 5' RACE reads through MiXCR, one entry per CDR3 protein. The repertoire holds fewer than 120,000 distinct CDR3 sequences, with around an eighth as singletons. The V end lost 5 bases, the J end lost 1 base, and 11 bases lay between the germline ends. Germline assignment: CDR1 MDHEN and CDR2 SYDVKM. The length of the CDR3 is 15 residues. Sequences were derived from whole blood, sampled at baseline. This TCR was sampled from an adult who was a healthcare worker with PCR-confirmed SARS-CoV-2 infection or an uninfected control (not recorded which). This sequence joins TRBV28 and TRBJ2-2; the D call may be TRBD1 or TRBD2 (5 bases each). The chain's CDR3 is CASSRRTLNTGELFF. Here the CDR3 DNA reads TGTGCCAGCAGTAGGAGGACACTGAACACCGGGGAGCTGTTTTTT. Full variable domain (remainder filled in from reference TRBV28 and TRBJ2-2): DVKVTQSSRYLVKRTGEKVFLECVQDMDHENMFWYRQDPGLGLRLIYFSYDVKMKEKGDIPEGYSVSREKKERFSLILESASTNQTSMYLCASSRRTLNTGELFFGEGSRLTVL.